This TCR beta chain was identified in a study of siplizumab effects on memory and regulatory T cells. General observations from the study: Both greater diversity than memory cells and a major contribution to the alloresponse seemed to characterize naive T cells. There were only a minor fraction of alloreactive clones that mapped to unstimulated subsets.

Each sample contributed around 1.1 x 10^5 TCR templates to the assay. TCRdb keeps only in-frame clones here, not all; method: immunoSEQ multiplex PCR. This table holds about 13,000 clones, about 46% found once. The cells of the mixed lymphocyte reaction underwent a roughly 6-day coculture at 37°C. CFSE-labelled responders and Violet Dye-labelled stimulators, both PBMCs, were mixed 1:1. This clone turned up a few times. Its antigen is as yet unknown. The V gene's germline CDR1 is MNHEY and CDR2 SVGAGI. V was cut by 7 bases and J by 0 bases, with 13 bases left in between. There are 15 residues in the CDR3.

Sequenced material: CFSE-low (dividing) CD4+ T cells sorted from an allogeneic mixed lymphocyte reaction. The chain has TRBV6-5 and TRBJ1-5, with D possibly being TRBD1 (5 bases). This TCR came from a human donor in good health; the cells came from an allogeneic mixed lymphocyte reaction. The CDR3 nucleotides are TGTGCCAGCACCAGGACACCCAATAGCAATCAGCCCCAGCATTTT. Residues: CASTRTPNSNQPQHF.